This passage covers 32 T cell receptor beta chains from one sample sequenced in a study of blood T cell repertoires in COVID-19 (dated by TCRdb to the early 2020s). Library preparation used the immunoSEQ multiplex PCR assay. In TCRdb, the immuneACCESS table is reduced to in-frame sequences with V and J assigned. These tables do not hold every clone; where another copy was compared, an unresolved V gene accounts for under half, and the others remain unexplained. Within this sample are about 47,000 clones, with 65% to 85% of them counted one time only. The ten largest clones take up approximately 2.5% of the sample. Sequenced sample: peripheral blood. These receptors were collected from a man aged 50-60 years with acute or convalescent COVID-19.

The genes are TRBV7-2 and TRBJ1-2, with 9 bases aligning to TRBD1. The CDR3 is 15 residues long. V lost 5 bases to trimming and J lost 4 bases; unmatched junction nucleotides: 8. Germline V gives CDR1 SGHTA, CDR2 FQGNSA. The CDR3 coding sequence is TGTGCCAGCAGCCCGGACAGGGGAAACACCTATGGCTACACCTTC. Translated: CASSPDRGNTYGYTF. The whole variable domain, filled in from reference TRBV7-2 and TRBJ1-2, reads GAGVSQSPSNKVTEKGKDVELRCDPISGHTALYWYRQSLGQGLEFLIYFQGNSAPDKSGLPSDRFSAERTGGSVSTLTIQRTQQEDSAVYLCASSPDRGNTYGYTFGSGTRLTVV.

This clone was detected a few times. The chain recombines TRBV10-3 with TRBJ1-5, with 9 bases lining up with TRBD1. After removal of 3 bases from V and 2 bases from J, the junction contained 5 bases not matched to a gene. The CDR3 sequence is 16 residues long. Germline V gene sequence: CDR1 ENHRY, CDR2 SYGVKD. This chain's CDR3 is CAISESRTGGNQPQHF. DNA of the CDR3: TGTGCCATCAGTGAAAGTAGGACAGGGGGCAATCAGCCCCAGCATTTT.

This rearrangement joins TRBV5-6 to TRBJ2-1; D not certain. The CDR3 loop spans 14 amino acids. Trimming shortened V by 0 bases and J by 6 bases, and 10 bases separated the two germline ends. Germline V gene data show CDR1 as SGHDT and CDR2 as YYEEEE. CDR3 coding DNA: TGTGCCAGCAGCTTGGGGTCAGGCACCAATGAGCAGTTCTTC. It specifies CASSLGSGTNEQFF. Supplemented by reference TRBV5-6 and TRBJ2-1, the full variable domain reads DAGVTQSPTHLIKTRGQQVTLRCSPKSGHDTVSWYQQALGQGPQFIFQYYEEEERQRGNFPDRFSGHQFPNYSSELNVNALLLGDSALYLCASSLGSGTNEQFFGPGTRLTVL.

DNA for the CDR3: TGTGCCAGCAGCCCGGGACTAGCGGGGTTCGGGGAGCTGTTTTTT. Residues: CASSPGLAGFGELFF. V gene TRBV2 combines with J gene TRBJ2-2, with 13 bases matching TRBD2. Germline-derived CDR1 and CDR2 are SNHLY and FYNNEI. The CDR3 length is 15 residues. J was trimmed by 7 bases and V by 6 bases; bases with no gene match: 5.

The chain joins TRBV28 to TRBJ1-1; TRBD1 might be the D (5 bases). Germline loops: CDR1 MDHEN, CDR2 SYDVKM. V lost 2 bases and J lost 1, with 8 bases in between. The CDR3 covers 14 residues. The CDR3, as DNA: TGTGCCAGCAGTTTAGGACACCGGAACACTGAAGCTTTCTTT. It is translated as CASSLGHRNTEAFF.

The genes are TRBV14 and TRBJ2-7, with 12 nucleotides matching TRBD2. The CDR3 runs 16 residues. The junction had 7 bases not matched to a gene; V was cut back by 4 bases and J by 3 bases. Germline CDR1 is SGHDN and CDR2 is FVKESK. Here the CDR3 DNA reads TGTGCCAGCAGCCTCGGACTAGCGGGGCATGGCTACGAGCAGTACTTC. This codes for CASSLGLAGHGYEQYF.

The chain employs TRBV29-1 and TRBJ2-1, with 11 bases aligning to TRBD2. The CDR3 has 13 residues. Germline V lookup: CDR1 SQVTM, CDR2 ANQGSEA. Trimming removed 7 bases from V and 4 bases from J; junction bases left unmatched: 3. Written as DNA, the CDR3 is TGCAGCGCCGGGACTAGCGGTTACAATGAGCAGTTCTTC. It translates to CSAGTSGYNEQFF.

The chain employs TRBV6-2 or TRBV6-3 and TRBJ1-1; D gene unclear. Trimming cost V 1 base and J 1 base, with 16 bases left between them. This CDR3 has 17 amino acids. CDR1 MNHEY and CDR2 SVGEGT come from the germline V gene. The chain's CDR3 is CASSYLESWIGNTEAFF. The CDR3, as DNA: TGTGCCAGCAGTTACTTGGAGTCATGGATCGGGAACACTGAAGCTTTCTTT.

The CDR3 sequence: CASSYPRQEVISVYEQYF. As DNA, the CDR3 is TGTGCCAGCAGTTACCCCAGACAGGAAGTCATATCGGTCTACGAGCAGTACTTC. The V call is TRBV6-2 or TRBV6-3, the J call TRBJ2-7; TRBD1 might be the D (6 bases). Trimming left V 2 bases short and J 3 bases short, with 23 bases between. CDR3 length equals 18 residues. Germline-derived CDR1 and CDR2 are MNHEY and SVGEGT.

This chain links TRBV13 with TRBJ2-2; 11 nucleotides align to TRBD2. The V and J ends lost 5 bases and 1 base, in that order; junction bases with no gene match: 6. CDR3 length: 17 amino acids. Germline CDR1 reads PRHDT; CDR2 reads FYEKMQ (reference sequence). In DNA form, the CDR3 reads TGTGCCAGCAGCCCTGAGGGGACTAGCGGGAACACCGGGGAGCTGTTTTTT. It codes for CASSPEGTSGNTGELFF. The full variable domain, completed using reference TRBV13 and TRBJ2-2, is AAGVIQSPRHLIKEKRETATLKCYPIPRHDTVYWYQQGPGQDPQFLISFYEKMQSDKGSIPDRFSAQQFSDYHSELNMSSLELGDSALYFCASSPEGTSGNTGELFFGEGSRLTVL.

The rearrangement links TRBV6-4 to TRBJ2-3; weak D call: TRBD1 (7 bases). From germline, CDR1 is MRHNA and CDR2 SNTAGT. The CDR3 is made up of 15 amino acids. Trimming took 2 bases from V and 3 from J, leaving 12 bases between them. CDR3 residues: CASSDQGGGTDTQYF. CDR3 DNA: TGTGCCAGCAGTGACCAGGGGGGCGGAACAGATACGCAGTATTTT.

This chain connects TRBV28 to TRBJ2-1; 12 positions agree with TRBD2. The CDR3 is 15 amino acids. Per the germline V gene, CDR1 is MDHEN and CDR2 is SYDVKM. V was clipped by 6 bases and J by 6 bases; unmatched bases: 6. This CDR3 is CASRVWTSGTNEQFF. CDR3 bases: TGTGCCAGCAGGGTCTGGACTAGCGGGACCAATGAGCAGTTCTTC. The full variable domain, completed using reference TRBV28 and TRBJ2-1, is DVKVTQSSRYLVKRTGEKVFLECVQDMDHENMFWYRQDPGLGLRLIYFSYDVKMKEKGDIPEGYSVSREKKERFSLILESASTNQTSMYLCASRVWTSGTNEQFFGPGTRLTVL.

The chain joins TRBV28 to TRBJ2-1; TRBD2 is a possible D gene (6 bases). Germline CDR1 MDHEN, CDR2 SYDVKM. The CDR3 has 15 residues. V lost 1 base and J 1 base, leaving 8 bases between the germline ends. CDR3 bases: TGTGCCAGCAGTTTATCGGAGGGGTCCTACAATGAGCAGTTCTTC. Amino acids: CASSLSEGSYNEQFF.

This chain joins TRBV2 and TRBJ2-1, with D possibly TRBD2 on 7 matching bases. This CDR3 has 15 amino acids. CDR1 and CDR2 from the germline V gene are SNHLY and FYNNEI. Trimming took 5 bases from V and 6 from J, leaving 17 bases between them. CDR3 sequence: CASSSLRGALNEQFF. Written as DNA, the CDR3 is TGTGCCAGCAGTTCTCTCCGGGGGGCCCTCAATGAGCAGTTCTTC.

A single count supports this clone. The rearrangement uses TRBV5-4 and TRBJ2-1, with 11 bases identical to TRBD2. The CDR3 runs to 17 residues. Trimming removed 0 bases from V and 7 bases from J; junction bases left unmatched: 9. CDR1 is SGHNT, CDR2 YYREEE, per germline (reference sequence). The CDR3 protein is CASSLVGGLAEVNEQFF. CDR3 in DNA: TGTGCCAGCAGCTTGGTTGGGGGACTAGCGGAGGTTAATGAGCAGTTCTTC.

The V and J genes are TRBV4-1 and TRBJ2-7; no firm D call. Germline V gene data show CDR1 as MGHRA and CDR2 as YSYEKL. V lost 2 bases to trimming and J lost 3 bases, with 14 bases between them. CDR3 size: 15 residues. The CDR3 loop reads CASSQSSSAYYEQYF. The CDR3 coding sequence is TGCGCCAGCAGCCAAAGTTCCAGCGCTTACTACGAGCAGTACTTC.

This sequence joins TRBV27 and TRBJ1-1, with 9 bases lining up with TRBD1. The CDR3 contains 14 residues. Unmatched junction bases numbered 6, after V lost 0 bases and J lost 10 bases. CDR1 is MNHEY, CDR2 SMNVEV, per germline (reference sequence). CDR3 amino acids: CASSLSGTGTRAFF. DNA of the CDR3: TGTGCCAGCAGTTTATCCGGGACAGGGACTCGAGCTTTCTTT.

The V and J genes are TRBV2 and TRBJ1-6; TRBD1 might be the D (5 bases). The CDR3 is made up of 14 amino acids. V lost 7 bases, J lost 10 bases, and 17 bases lay in between. The V gene's germline CDR1 is SNHLY and CDR2 FYNNEI. The CDR3 nucleotides are TGTGCCAGCACCCCGGAGGGGCGGGGATCACCCCTCCACTTT. Translation gives CASTPEGRGSPLHF.

This chain joins TRBV9 and TRBJ2-7, with 8 bases matching TRBD2. Germline V lookup: CDR1 SGDLS, CDR2 YYNGEE. Unmatched junction bases numbered 1, after V lost 2 bases and J lost 3 bases. The CDR3 consists of 13 residues. The CDR3 nucleotides read TGTGCCAGCAGCGTTCGGGGGGGCTACGAGCAGTACTTC. This sequence encodes CASSVRGGYEQYF.

There are a few counts of this clone. The chain uses TRBV2 and TRBJ1-5; 7 bases fit TRBD1. Germline loops: CDR1 SNHLY, CDR2 FYNNEI. Trimming cost V 5 bases and J 4 bases; bases outside gene matches: 14. CDR3 length: 17 amino acids. Here the CDR3 DNA reads TGTGCCAGCAGTACCCGTGCCCGGGCAGGGGGGAATCAGCCCCAGCATTTT. It specifies CASSTRARAGGNQPQHF.

This rearrangement joins TRBV19 to TRBJ1-5; maybe TRBD1 (5 bases). This CDR3 comprises 15 residues. V lost 3 bases and J lost 3, with 12 bases in between. Per the germline V gene, CDR1 is LNHDA and CDR2 is SQIVND (reference sequence). CDR3: CASSIRAMDNQPQHF. DNA of the CDR3: TGTGCCAGTAGTATCAGGGCCATGGACAATCAGCCCCAGCATTTT.

V and J are TRBV5-1 and TRBJ2-1, with 7 bases lining up with TRBD2. This CDR3 region has 17 residues. V was clipped by 0 bases and J by 5 bases; unmatched bases: 11. From germline, CDR1 is SGHRS and CDR2 YFSETQ. In DNA form, the CDR3 reads TGCGCCAGCAGCTTGGCCCTCAGCGGGATCGGGCACAATGAGCAGTTCTTC. Amino acid sequence: CASSLALSGIGHNEQFF.

V is TRBV5-8 and J is TRBJ2-3; weak D call: TRBD2 (6 bases). The V and J ends lost 4 bases and 6 bases respectively, with 12 bases between them. The CDR3 is 13 amino acids. CDR1 SGHTS and CDR2 YDEGEE come from the germline V gene. The CDR3 sequence is CASSSDRGDTQYF. In DNA form, the CDR3 reads TGTGCCAGCAGCAGTGACCGGGGGGATACGCAGTATTTT.

Comment on this clone: A junction boundary mismatches the germline segment, possibly from a read error. J is TRBJ1-5 and V is TRBV15; the match to TRBD1 covers 9 bases. Germline assignment: CDR1 LNHNV and CDR2 YYDKDF (reference sequence). This CDR3 spans 14 amino acids. This CDR3 is CATSRDRGNRPQHF. CDR3 DNA: TGTGCCACCAGCAGGGACAGGGGTAATCGGCCCCAGCATTTT. The full variable domain, rest sourced from reference TRBV15 and TRBJ1-5, is DAMVIQNPRYQVTQFGKPVTLSCSQTLNHNVMYWYQQKSSQAPKLLFHYYDKDFNNEADTPDNFQSRRPNTSFCFLDIRSPGLGDTAMYLCATSRDRGNRPQHFGDGTRLSIL.

This clone was found a few times. This sequence joins TRBV6-5 and TRBJ1-3; D unclear. V was trimmed by 6 bases and J by 0 bases, leaving 12 bases between them. This CDR3 is built from 15 residues. Germline V gene data show CDR1 as MNHEY and CDR2 as SVGAGI. CDR3 nucleotides: TGTGCCAGCAGCCAAGACACTTTCTCTGGAAACACCATATATTTT. The encoded protein is CASSQDTFSGNTIYF.

This rearrangement joins TRBV5-1 to TRBJ1-4; TRBD1 matches 11 bases. Germline CDR1 reads SGHRS; CDR2 reads YFSETQ. This CDR3 is 14 amino acids long. The V and J ends lost 4 bases and 8 bases, in that order; junction bases with no gene match: 4. Here the CDR3 reads CASSPGQGGEKLFF. CDR3 nucleotides: TGCGCCAGCAGCCCGGGACAGGGGGGAGAAAAACTGTTTTTT.

The CDR3 coding sequence is TGTGCCAGCAGCTGGGGGGGGGCTAACTATGGCTACACCTTC. Protein: CASSWGGANYGYTF. The chain combines TRBV5-4 with TRBJ1-2; a weak D match, TRBD1 (5 bases). This CDR3 is built from 14 residues. Trimming left V 3 bases short and J 0 bases short, with 9 bases between. From germline, CDR1 is SGHNT and CDR2 YYREEE (reference sequence).

This chain joins TRBV7-3 and TRBJ2-2, with 7 bases aligning to TRBD2. This CDR3 comprises 15 residues. Trimming at V came to 3 bases and at J to 4 bases, leaving 5 bases not matched to a gene. In germline, CDR1 is SGHTA, CDR2 FQGTGA. The CDR3 sequence is CASSLMGLSTGELFF. In nucleotides, the CDR3 is TGTGCCAGCAGCTTGATGGGACTATCCACCGGGGAGCTGTTTTTT.

The chain is built from TRBV28 and TRBJ1-5, with 8 bases that match TRBD1. The CDR3 spans 18 residues. Germline V gene data show CDR1 as MDHEN and CDR2 as SYDVKM. V lost 6 bases to trimming and J lost 2 bases; unmatched junction nucleotides: 15. CDR3 region: CASRRRQGLRLGNQPQHF. CDR3 coding DNA: TGTGCCAGCAGAAGAAGACAGGGGTTGAGGCTTGGCAATCAGCCCCAGCATTTT.

The rearrangement links TRBV18 to TRBJ2-3; 7 bases agree with TRBD2. V trimming: 4 bases; J trimming: 0 bases; junction bases outside the gene matches: 7. Germline V gives CDR1 KGHSH, CDR2 LQKENI. The CDR3 contains 16 residues. CDR3 protein: CASSRRGGASTDTQYF. Written as DNA, the CDR3 is TGTGCCAGCTCACGGCGCGGGGGAGCTAGCACAGATACGCAGTATTTT. The variable domain in full, with the rest retrieved from reference TRBV18 and TRBJ2-3, is NAGVMQNPRHLVRRRGQEARLRCSPMKGHSHVYWYRQLPEEGLKFMVYLQKENIIDESGMPKERFSAEFPKEGPSILRIQQVVRGDSAAYFCASSRRGGASTDTQYFGPGTRLTVL.

This chain connects TRBV7-9 to TRBJ2-7; D ambiguous. Deletions cut 0 bases from V and 2 bases from J, with 8 bases between. The CDR3 runs 14 residues. CDR1 is SEHNR and CDR2 is FQNEAQ in the germline V gene (reference sequence). The CDR3 nucleotides are TGTGCCAGCAGCTTAGCAGGAGAAGCCTACGAGCAGTACTTC. Its protein product is CASSLAGEAYEQYF.

The V and J genes are TRBV4-1 and TRBJ2-5; D is ambiguous. The length of the CDR3 is 17 residues. Trimming left V 3 bases short and J 5 bases short, with 22 bases between. CDR1 and CDR2 from the germline V gene are MGHRA and YSYEKL. Here the CDR3 reads CASSHVLRSSRSETQYF. CDR3 in DNA: TGCGCCAGCAGCCATGTCTTAAGGAGTAGTCGATCGGAGACCCAGTACTTC.